This T cell receptor beta chain was observed in a study of blood T cell repertoires in COVID-19. Study at large: COVID-19 samples from acute and convalescent phases originated in the United States, Italy and Spain. PBMCs, B-cell-depleted T cells, or T cells provided the cDNA or gDNA that made up the material.

As processed by the authors: Amplification with reference gene primers provided the estimates of nucleated cell counts. Sequencing was performed with immunoSEQ multiplex PCR; in TCRdb, only in-frame clones are kept and a portion is missing. V, J and clone size are those of that table, while D and trimming were read from the DNA. The sample holds about 180,000 clones, 86% seen once. The ends were cut back, 0 bases at V and 6 bases at J, with 6 bases in the middle. This CDR3 comprises 12 residues. The germline V gene has CDR1 SQVTM and CDR2 ANQGSEA. This sequence was found in a man aged 70 or older with active or convalescent COVID-19. Sequencing input: peripheral blood. V is TRBV29-1 and J is TRBJ2-1; no clear D gene. The CDR3 DNA follows: TGCAGCGTTGAAGACGTCTTCAATGAGCAGTTCTTC. Protein sequence: CSVEDVFNEQFF.